The rows below give T cell receptor beta chains drawn from one sample of a study of technical replicates of blood from several donors. The method was immunoSEQ multiplex PCR; TCRdb's version includes in-frame clones alone and lacks a portion of them. The table lists approximately 79,000 clones, about 91% of them singletons, with under 0.5% in the top ten. Sequences were obtained from T cells isolated from PBMCs. All receptors derive from a human donor in good health. CDR3s include the opening cysteine and the closing phenylalanine or tryptophan.

TRBV27 | 14 | CASSLISANQPQHF
TRBV6-6 | 16 | CASSLGGTGSYNEQFF
TRBV5-1 | 16 | CASSLEGDTTTDTQYF
TRBV6-1 | 14 | CASSPAGVMNEQFF
TRBV15 | 15 | CATSRVGSGSNEQFF
TRBV5-3 | 16 | CARSLVQGACNQPQHF
TRBV13 | 15 | CASSLWTSFYNEQFF
TRBV2 | 14 | CASSESISGNTIYF
TRBV7-3 | 15 | CASSLTSDYYNEQFF
TRBV9 | 19 | CASSGGGGRDYRIPGELFF
TRBV2 | 14 | CASRTGASTDTQYF
TRBV21-1 | 16 | CASSKNKGTSGNTIYF
TRBV5-4 | 13 | CASSLLQGAGYTF
TRBV9 | 15 | CASSAWTGTNEKLFF
TRBV28 | 18 | CASSFTGGLAGGPGEQYF
TRBV18 | 16 | CASSPPVQGSGNTIYF
TRBV2 | 14 | CASIAEYSYNEQFF
TRBV11-1 | 14 | CASSETGSIYEQYF
TRBV7-2 | 16 | CASSPKPWDSYYGYTF
TRBV5-1 | 14 | CASSLGGENYEQYF
TRBV7-2 | 13 | CASSLDTNQPQHF
TRBV11-3 | 13 | CASSLGGDNEQFF
TRBV30 | 15 | CAFYLSGSHFYEQYF
TRBV4-1 | 15 | CASSQLSGRGETQYF
TRBV18 | 12 | CASSPQIYEQYF
TRBV10-2 | 15 | CASYKELADQETQYF
TRBV7-3 | 15 | CASSLGDYTYNEQFF
TRBV6-5 | 15 | CASSQTSGSYYVQYF
TRBV7-9 | 17 | CASSVTSGGPGANVLTF
TRBV5-1 | 15 | CASSLEGTGANGYTF
TRBV5-1 | 14 | CASSLASSFNEQFF
TRBV19 | 14 | CASSFGQLENEQYF
TRBV28 | 17 | CASSTERESTFGDEQFF
TRBV19 | 17 | CASSPQGLAEHPGELFF
TRBV19 | 11 | CASKGGVEQYF
TRBV7-9 | 15 | CASSPRDRESYEQYF
TRBV19 | 16 | CASSTLGGTSNQPQHF
TRBV28 | 12 | CASSDSLNGYTF
TRBV5-1 | 15 | CASSLGEGGNTEAFF